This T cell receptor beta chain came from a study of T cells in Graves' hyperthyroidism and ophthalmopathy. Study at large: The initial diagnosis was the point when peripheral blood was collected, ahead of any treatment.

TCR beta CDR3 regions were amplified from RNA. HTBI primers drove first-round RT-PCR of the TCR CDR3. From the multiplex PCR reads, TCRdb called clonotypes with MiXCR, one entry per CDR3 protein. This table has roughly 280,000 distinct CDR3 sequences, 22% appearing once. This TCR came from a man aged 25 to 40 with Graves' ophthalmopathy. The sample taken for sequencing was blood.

The CDR3 bases are TGCAGTGCCCCCAAGGGGGGTGCGAACACCGGGGAGCTGTTTTTT. Encoded protein: CSAPKGGANTGELFF. This sequence joins TRBV20-1 and TRBJ2-2; D is perhaps TRBD1 or TRBD2 (6 bases each). V lost 6 bases, J lost 0 bases, and 14 bases lay in between. CDR1 is DFQATT and CDR2 is SNEGSKA in the germline V gene (reference sequence). The CDR3 runs 15 residues.